Sequencing of this TCR beta chain was carried out in a study of technical replicates of blood from four donors. Only in-frame clones appear in the TCRdb table, and some are missing; sequencing was by immunoSEQ multiplex PCR. The table includes 95,000 to 100,000 clones, 96% detected once. This clonotype was obtained from a human donor in good health. Sequenced sample: T cells isolated from PBMCs.

The CDR3 protein is CASSLAGTYEQYF. The CDR3 DNA sequence: TGTGCCAGCAGCTTAGCCGGGACCTACGAGCAGTACTTC. This chain uses TRBV7-6 with TRBJ2-7, with D possibly being TRBD2 (5 bases). Germline V gives CDR1 SGHVS, CDR2 FNYEAQ. This CDR3 contains 13 residues. Trimming took 0 bases from V and 2 from J, leaving 5 bases between them.